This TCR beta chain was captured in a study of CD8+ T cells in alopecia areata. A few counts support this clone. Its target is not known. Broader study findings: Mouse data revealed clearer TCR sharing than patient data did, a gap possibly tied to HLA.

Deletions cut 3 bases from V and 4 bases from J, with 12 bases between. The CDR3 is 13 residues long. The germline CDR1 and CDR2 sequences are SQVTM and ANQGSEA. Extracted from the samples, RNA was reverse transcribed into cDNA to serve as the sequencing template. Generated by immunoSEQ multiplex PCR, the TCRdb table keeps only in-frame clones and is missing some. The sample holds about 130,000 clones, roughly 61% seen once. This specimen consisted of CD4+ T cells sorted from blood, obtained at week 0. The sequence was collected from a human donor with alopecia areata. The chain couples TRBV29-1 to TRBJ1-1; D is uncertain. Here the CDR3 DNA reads TGCAGCGTTGATGGAGGGATCGGCACTGAAGCTTTCTTT. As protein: CSVDGGIGTEAFF.